The clone carrying this TCR beta chain has a count of ten or more. Its cognate antigen is unknown. Per the original data handling: Sequenced samples showed a median of 95,638 TCRs each, with counts running from around 20,000 to 690,000. TCRdb itself ran the RACE reads through MiXCR, one entry per CDR3 protein. These V and J calls derive from TCRdb rather than the authors' analysis. The data hold more than 80,000 distinct CDR3 sequences, with 11% observed a single time. The source of the sample is a study of human T cells and chemical hapten exposure. Study at large: 2% DPC was applied to about 2 cm by about 2 cm of upper inner arm skin for sensitization. Scalp application of diphenylcyclopropenone was performed weekly in patients across the entire roughly 23-week study.

Notes on the study in general: Expanded TCRs made up significantly more big CDR3 similarity clusters than controls did.

The time point: patch test 3, about 24 weeks after DPC sensitization. The treatment here: therapeutic diphenylcyclopropenone sensitization with weekly scalp DPC. Trimming stripped 0 bases from V and 10 bases from J, with 10 bases between. The V gene's germline CDR1 is SGHTA and CDR2 FQGNSA. The CDR3 is 13 amino acids. This clonotype was obtained from a woman in her 50s with alopecia areata. Some clones in this sample may be carry-over from other donors' samples. The chain couples TRBV7-2 to TRBJ2-1, with D possibly matching TRBD2 (6 bases). Sequencing was performed on whole blood, taken in connection with sensitization to the hapten diphenylcyclopropenone (DPC). The CDR3 sequence is CASSLARGPEQFF. CDR3 nucleotide sequence: TGTGCCAGCAGCTTAGCGCGGGGACCCGAGCAGTTCTTC.